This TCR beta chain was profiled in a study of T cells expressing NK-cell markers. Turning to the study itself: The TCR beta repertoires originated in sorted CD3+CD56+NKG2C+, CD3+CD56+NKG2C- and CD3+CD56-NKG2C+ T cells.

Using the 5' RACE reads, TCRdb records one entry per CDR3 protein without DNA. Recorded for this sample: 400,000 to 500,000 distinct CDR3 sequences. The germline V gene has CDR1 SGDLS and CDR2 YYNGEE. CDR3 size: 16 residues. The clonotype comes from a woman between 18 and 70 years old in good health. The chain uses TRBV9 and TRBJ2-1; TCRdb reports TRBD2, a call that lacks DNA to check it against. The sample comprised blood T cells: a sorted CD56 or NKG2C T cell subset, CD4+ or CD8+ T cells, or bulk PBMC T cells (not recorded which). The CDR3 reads CASSVNRAGVRSEQFF.